These 20 T cell receptor beta chains share one sample of origin, sequenced in a study of Graves' ophthalmopathy and Graves' hyperthyroidism. TCR beta CDR3 regions were amplified from RNA transcripts. After a first-round RT-PCR with HTBI primers, a second-round multiplex PCR was run. A single record per CDR3 protein comes from TCRdb applying MiXCR to the multiplex PCR reads. The sample records about 480,000 distinct CDR3 sequences, around 15% being singletons. Sequenced sample: blood. Receptor source: a woman in her 30s with Graves' ophthalmopathy.

This clonotype was found many times. CDR3 nucleotide sequence: TGTGCCGCGAGTCAACCCCGGGACAGGGATCCTGAAGCTTTCTTT. Protein product: CAASQPRDRDPEAFF. The chain recombines TRBV28 with TRBJ1-1; 9 positions agree with TRBD1. J was trimmed by 6 bases and V by 11 bases; bases with no gene match: 16. The CDR3 runs to 15 residues. The germline V gene has CDR1 MDHEN and CDR2 SYDVKM.

This clonotype occurred many times. This chain connects TRBV6-2 or TRBV6-3 to TRBJ2-7, with TRBD2 matching 11 bases. CDR1 and CDR2 from the germline V gene are MNHEY and SVGEGT. The V gene end was trimmed by 0 bases and the J gene end by 3 bases; junction bases not matched to a gene: 7. This CDR3 has 17 amino acids. The CDR3 region is CASSYSATSGVYYEQYF. The CDR3 coding sequence is TGTGCCAGCAGTTACTCGGCGACTAGCGGGGTTTACTACGAGCAGTACTTC.

There are many counts of this clonotype. The V and J genes are TRBV7-8 and TRBJ2-5, with D hard to call. CDR1 is SGHVS and CDR2 is FQNEAQ in the germline V gene. V lost 2 bases and J lost 3, with 10 bases in between. This CDR3 has 14 residues. The CDR3 region is CASSLSGAKETQYF. CDR3 nucleotide sequence: TGTGCCAGCAGCTTATCTGGCGCCAAAGAGACCCAGTACTTC.

This clonotype showed up many times. The chain carries TRBV28 and TRBJ1-6; D is uncertain. Germline values: CDR1 MDHEN, CDR2 SYDVKM. V lost 2 bases and J 6 bases, leaving 5 bases between the germline ends. This CDR3 contains 13 residues. For the CDR3, the DNA is TGTGCCAGCAGTTTAAGCCTTAATTCACCCCTCCACTTT. It encodes CASSLSLNSPLHF.

There are many counts of this clonotype. The gene calls are TRBV5-1 and TRBJ2-7; D perhaps matches TRBD2 (5 bases). The CDR3 covers 13 residues. V was trimmed by 4 bases and J by 5 bases, leaving 13 bases between them. Looked up from germline, CDR1 is SGHRS and CDR2 is YFSETQ. In DNA form, the CDR3 reads TGCGCCAGCAGCCAAAAGGAGGAGGACGAGCAGTACTTC. As protein: CASSQKEEDEQYF.

This clonotype has at least ten counts. The V gene is TRBV25-1, the J gene TRBJ2-7, with 10 nucleotides matching TRBD2. Per germline, CDR1 MGHDK and CDR2 SYGVNS. The CDR3 runs to 17 residues. J was trimmed by 7 bases and V by 4 bases; bases with no gene match: 16. The CDR3 loop is CASSGTLAGAPRMEQYF. The CDR3 DNA sequence: TGTGCCAGCAGTGGCACTCTAGCGGGGGCCCCCCGGATGGAGCAGTACTTC.

This chain joins TRBV13 and TRBJ1-1; D possibly corresponds to TRBD1 (5 bases). CDR1 PRHDT and CDR2 FYEKMQ come from the germline V gene (reference sequence). Trimming shortened V by 4 bases and J by 7 bases, and 25 bases separated the two germline ends. This CDR3 has 17 residues. The chain's CDR3 is CASSYSPPGPGYVEAFF. The CDR3 DNA is TGTGCCAGCAGCTACTCCCCACCGGGACCCGGATATGTTGAAGCTTTCTTT.

This clonotype was seen ten or more times. The V gene is TRBV12-3 or TRBV12-4, the J gene TRBJ2-5; no reliable D call. The CDR3 runs 15 residues. V gave up 2 bases and J gave up 5 bases, with 15 bases separating them. The CDR3 reads CASSLRVGELETQYF. CDR3 coding DNA: TGTGCCAGCAGTTTAAGAGTAGGCGAACTCGAGACCCAGTACTTC.

The chain links TRBV28 to TRBJ2-6; 7 positions agree with TRBD1. Per germline, CDR1 MDHEN and CDR2 SYDVKM. This CDR3 is 15 amino acids long. Trimming at V came to 2 bases and at J to 4 bases, leaving 2 bases not matched to a gene. The CDR3 loop reads CASSLGTAGANVLTF. CDR3 bases: TGTGCCAGCAGTTTAGGGACAGCCGGGGCCAACGTCCTGACTTTC.

Ten or more counts support this clonotype. The chain combines TRBV30 with TRBJ1-1; weak D call: TRBD1 (6 bases). CDR1 and CDR2 (germline): GTSNPN, SVGIG (reference sequence). With 2 bases removed from V and 1 base from J, the gap between germline ends came to 8 bases. The length of the CDR3 is 13 residues. DNA of the CDR3: TGTGCCTGGAGTAAAGGGGGGAACACTGAAGCTTTCTTT. As protein: CAWSKGGNTEAFF.

This clonotype was picked up many times. The chain joins TRBV5-1 to TRBJ1-1; 8 bases are shared with TRBD1. CDR1 is SGHRS, CDR2 YFSETQ, per germline. The CDR3 loop spans 12 amino acids. Losses at the gene ends were 3 bases for V and 6 bases for J; bases not matched to a gene: 1. The CDR3 sequence: CASSWTGSEAFF. The CDR3 DNA sequence: TGCGCCAGCAGCTGGACAGGGTCTGAAGCTTTCTTT.

As regards this clonotype: A read error may explain this, as a much larger clone is one base away. The genes are TRBV6-2 or TRBV6-3 and TRBJ1-1; D is perhaps TRBD1 (5 bases). Germline CDR1 reads MNHEY; CDR2 reads SVGEGT. CDR3 length: 14 residues. CDR3 protein: CASRKTGGNSEAFF. CDR3 DNA: TGTGCCAGCAGGAAGACCGGGGGGAACTCTGAAGCTTTCTTT.

This clonotype was detected many times. The chain has TRBV27 and TRBJ2-5, with D perhaps TRBD2 (5 bases). The germline V gene encodes CDR1 MNHEY and CDR2 SMNVEV (reference sequence). The CDR3 totals 13 residues. Deletions cut 6 bases from V and 5 bases from J, with 13 bases between. CDR3 sequence reads: CASSPRGRETQYF. As DNA, the CDR3 is TGTGCCAGCAGCCCCCGAGGGCGGGAGACCCAGTACTTC.

This clonotype has a count of ten or more. A much larger clone lies one base from this, so it may be a read error. The chain has TRBV12-5 and TRBJ1-1, with D possibly being TRBD1 (5 bases). The CDR3 loop spans 14 amino acids. Per germline, CDR1 LGHNT and CDR2 FRNRAP. Trimming stripped 3 bases from V and 1 base from J, with 9 bases between. CDR3 amino acids: CASGFGAENTEAFF. The CDR3 nucleotides read TGTGCTAGTGGTTTCGGGGCAGAGAACACTGAAGCTTTCTTT.

This clonotype was counted many times. This chain links TRBV4-2 with TRBJ1-1, with D perhaps matching TRBD1 (5 bases). CDR1 and CDR2 from the germline V gene are LGHNA and YNFKEQ. V was clipped by 2 bases and J by 2 bases, with 9 bases between them. The CDR3 runs 14 residues. As DNA, the CDR3 is TGTGCCAGCAGCCAAACGGGACTCAACACTGAAGCTTTCTTT. Translating gives CASSQTGLNTEAFF.

In DNA, the CDR3 is TGTGCCAGCAGACACACGACAGGATCGAACACTGAAGCTTTCTTT. It is translated as CASRHTTGSNTEAFF. The chain uses TRBV12-3 or TRBV12-4 and TRBJ1-1, with D possibly matching TRBD1 (6 bases). The CDR3 has 15 residues. Trimming left V 6 bases short and J 1 base short, with 15 bases between.

This clonotype has a count of ten or more. This sequence joins TRBV7-2 and TRBJ2-7, with TRBD2 identical over 9 bases. The CDR3 covers 15 residues. The J segment lost 2 bases and the V segment lost 5 bases, leaving 7 bases of the junction unmatched. The germline gives CDR1 SGHTA, CDR2 FQGNSA. This chain's CDR3 is CASSPVLAGTYEQYF. The CDR3 DNA reads as TGTGCCAGCAGCCCAGTACTAGCGGGCACCTACGAGCAGTACTTC.

This clonotype was seen repeatedly, ten times or more. The gene calls are TRBV2 and TRBJ2-5, with TRBD1 matching over 8 bases. The CDR3 totals 15 residues. Germline V gene lookup returns CDR1 SNHLY and CDR2 FYNNEI. Trimming took 4 bases from V and 5 from J; bases not matched to a gene: 9. CDR3 DNA sequence: TGTGCCAGCAGTGGAGGACAGGGAGGTTGGGAGACCCAGTACTTC. As protein: CASSGGQGGWETQYF.

Points on this clonotype: Mismatch with germline at one junction end may stem from a read error. The rearrangement uses TRBV7-2 and TRBJ1-1; D call uncertain. Germline V gives CDR1 SGHTA, CDR2 FQGNSA. The CDR3 has 13 residues. CDR3 amino acids: CASSFWAGAEVFF. The CDR3 bases are TGTGCCAGCAGCTTTTGGGCCGGCGCTGAAGTTTTCTTT.

Ten or more counts support this clonotype. V gene TRBV15 combines with J gene TRBJ2-6; a possible D gene is TRBD1 (6 bases). Germline V gives CDR1 LNHNV, CDR2 YYDKDF (reference sequence). V was clipped by 0 bases and J by 1 base, with 7 bases between them. This CDR3 is 16 amino acids long. DNA for the CDR3: TGTGCCACCAGCAGAGAAGGGGGATCTGGGGCCAACGTCCTGACTTTC. Translated: CATSREGGSGANVLTF.